The 26 T cell receptor beta chains given below trace back to one sample, sequenced in a study of blood T cells in healthy people across ages. Alongside a J-beta primer mix, a sample-barcoded 5' primer served in a second PCR lasting roughly 7 to 12 cycles. TCRdb fed the 5' RACE reads into MiXCR, producing one record per CDR3 protein. The table records 750,000 to 850,000 distinct CDR3 sequences, 20% to 25% of them present only once. The sample was also linked to a second study, of T cells of mothers and their children.

The source material was blood. These receptors came from a boy under 18 in good health.

This clonotype has just a few counts. The chain uses TRBV7-2 and TRBJ1-2; 11 bases line up with TRBD1. CDR1 is SGHTA, CDR2 FQGNSA, per germline. The CDR3 extends over 16 amino acids. After removal of 7 bases from V and 7 bases from J, the junction contained 14 bases not matched to a gene. Here the CDR3 reads CASTNARGQGASGYTF. The CDR3, as DNA: TGTGCCAGCACCAACGCCAGAGGACAGGGGGCGAGTGGCTACACCTTC.

This clonotype was seen only a few times. The chain uses TRBV9 and TRBJ2-3, with a weak D call TRBD2 (6 bases). Germline V gene sequence: CDR1 SGDLS, CDR2 YYNGEE. The CDR3 extends over 16 amino acids. The V end was cut by 0 bases, the J end by 3 bases, with 14 bases between. This chain's CDR3 is CASSVGVSGYTDTQYF. For the CDR3, the DNA is TGTGCCAGCAGCGTAGGGGTTAGCGGATATACAGATACGCAGTATTTT. Full variable domain (rest looked up from reference TRBV9 and TRBJ2-3): DSGVTQTPKHLITATGQRVTLRCSPRSGDLSVYWYQQSLDQGLQFLIQYYNGEERAKGNILERFSAQQFPDLHSELNLSSLELGDSALYFCASSVGVSGYTDTQYFGPGTRLTVL.

The chain employs TRBV9 and TRBJ1-2; 7 bases are shared with TRBD1. CDR1 SGDLS and CDR2 YYNGEE come from the germline V gene. The CDR3 covers 16 residues. Trimming cost V 2 bases and J 8 bases; bases outside gene matches: 15. CDR3 loop: CASSVSPGGRGEGYTF. In DNA form, the CDR3 reads TGTGCCAGCAGCGTCTCCCCGGGTGGCAGGGGGGAAGGCTACACCTTC. Drawing the rest from reference TRBV9 and TRBJ1-2, the complete variable domain is DSGVTQTPKHLITATGQRVTLRCSPRSGDLSVYWYQQSLDQGLQFLIQYYNGEERAKGNILERFSAQQFPDLHSELNLSSLELGDSALYFCASSVSPGGRGEGYTFGSGTRLTVV.

The genes are TRBV20-1 and TRBJ1-3; the D gene is possibly TRBD1 (6 bases). Germline CDR1 DFQATT, CDR2 SNEGSKA (reference sequence). Trimming pared 0 bases from V and 1 base from J, leaving 13 bases between. CDR3 length: 16 amino acids. CDR3 amino acids: CSARDRIGGSGNTIYF. The CDR3 region has the DNA TGCAGTGCTAGAGATCGGATAGGGGGGTCTGGAAACACCATATATTTT.

This clonotype was observed a few times. The V gene is TRBV29-1, the J gene TRBJ2-5, with D possibly TRBD2 on 5 matching bases. Germline V CDR1 and CDR2: SQVTM, ANQGSEA. The CDR3 length is 14 residues. The ends were cut back, 6 bases at V and 1 base at J, with 15 bases in the middle. This CDR3 reads CSVSSLAIQETQYF. The CDR3 nucleotides read TGCAGCGTCTCCTCCCTAGCAATCCAAGAGACCCAGTACTTC.

V and J are TRBV5-1 and TRBJ1-2, with D possibly being TRBD1 (6 bases). The CDR3 spans 14 residues. The V gene lost 3 bases and the J gene lost 7 bases, with 16 bases spanning the gap. Germline values: CDR1 SGHRS, CDR2 YFSETQ. The CDR3: CASSSTGLGSGYTF. In DNA, the CDR3 is TGCGCCAGCAGCTCCACAGGGTTAGGTAGTGGCTACACCTTC.

This clonotype showed up just a few times. This chain links TRBV6-5 with TRBJ2-7, with D possibly being TRBD1 (5 bases). This CDR3 spans 13 amino acids. The germline V gene encodes CDR1 MNHEY and CDR2 SVGAGI. The V gene lost 6 bases and the J gene lost 2 bases, with 11 bases spanning the gap. CDR3 sequence reads: CASRPQGAYEQYF. In DNA, the CDR3 is TGTGCCAGCAGACCCCAGGGTGCCTACGAGCAGTACTTC.

The table lists this clonotype with a few counts. The rearrangement joins TRBV6-5 to TRBJ1-1; TRBD1 is a possible D gene (5 bases). Trimming cost V 6 bases and J 2 bases, with 7 bases left between them. The V gene's germline CDR1 is MNHEY and CDR2 SVGAGI. The CDR3 runs 12 residues. In nucleotides, the CDR3 is TGTGCCAGCAGGGGGCCAAACACTGAAGCTTTCTTT. Encoded protein: CASRGPNTEAFF.

This clonotype was seen only a few times. The V and J genes are TRBV27 and TRBJ1-4, with D unclear. Germline lookup yields CDR1 MNHEY and CDR2 SMNVEV (reference sequence). The CDR3 consists of 14 residues. V was trimmed by 3 bases and J by 8 bases, leaving 13 bases between them. CDR3 coding DNA: TGTGCCAGCAGTTTTAGGGCCCCCCCCGAAAAACTGTTTTTT. Amino acids: CASSFRAPPEKLFF.

This chain connects TRBV27 to TRBJ1-1; D not resolved. The CDR3 has 16 residues. The V end was cut by 6 bases, the J end by 6 bases, with 23 bases between. CDR1 and CDR2 from the germline V gene are MNHEY and SMNVEV (reference sequence). The CDR3 is CASSPFSGIREAEAFF. CDR3 coding DNA: TGTGCCAGCAGCCCGTTTTCGGGTATCCGTGAGGCTGAAGCTTTCTTT.

The chain links TRBV7-8 to TRBJ2-5; 8 positions agree with TRBD1. Per germline, CDR1 SGHVS and CDR2 FQNEAQ. The CDR3 consists of 16 residues. V was pared by 5 bases and J by 1 base, with 9 bases of the junction left unmatched. CDR3 protein: CASSPLGDRGQETQYF. The CDR3 DNA follows: TGTGCCAGCAGCCCGTTGGGAGACAGGGGCCAAGAGACCCAGTACTTC.

The chain joins TRBV29-1 to TRBJ1-2, with D possibly being TRBD1 (5 bases). V lost 7 bases, J lost 5 bases, and 17 bases lay in between. This CDR3 region has 13 residues. The germline CDR1 and CDR2 sequences are SQVTM and ANQGSEA. Here the CDR3 DNA reads TGCAGCGCACAGACGGGGCAGGGTTATGGCTACACCTTC. This encodes CSAQTGQGYGYTF.

The V and J genes are TRBV5-1 and TRBJ2-7, with 10 bases matching TRBD2. The germline CDR1 and CDR2 sequences are SGHRS and YFSETQ. Trimming at V came to 4 bases and at J to 3 bases, leaving 4 bases not matched to a gene. The CDR3 consists of 14 residues. This CDR3 reads CASSTSGRDYEQYF. Here the CDR3 DNA reads TGCGCCAGCAGCACGAGCGGGAGGGACTACGAGCAGTACTTC.

The V and J genes are TRBV20-1 and TRBJ2-5, with a possible D match to TRBD2 (7 bases). This CDR3 has 15 amino acids. V lost 5 bases and J 0 bases, leaving 16 bases between the germline ends. Germline V gene data show CDR1 as DFQATT and CDR2 as SNEGSKA (reference sequence). In DNA form, the CDR3 reads TGCAGTGCTCCTGATAGAGGGGGGGACCAAGAGACCCAGTACTTC. Its translation: CSAPDRGGDQETQYF.

The chain has TRBV29-1 and TRBJ2-7, with D perhaps given as TRBD1 or TRBD2 (5 bases each). Trimming shortened V by 3 bases and J by 3 bases, and 12 bases separated the two germline ends. The germline V gene encodes CDR1 SQVTM and CDR2 ANQGSEA. The CDR3 consists of 13 residues. The CDR3 here is CSVEVGGLYEQYF. CDR3 bases: TGCAGCGTTGAGGTTGGGGGTCTCTACGAGCAGTACTTC.

This clonotype was observed a handful of times. The rearrangement links TRBV28 to TRBJ2-3; 10 nucleotides line up with TRBD2. Germline V gene lookup returns CDR1 MDHEN and CDR2 SYDVKM. With 5 bases clipped from V and 0 bases from J, the junction kept 8 bases outside the gene matches. The CDR3 sequence is 17 residues long. The CDR3 reads CASSPDSGGYSTDTQYF. The CDR3 DNA follows: TGTGCCAGCAGTCCGGATAGCGGGGGGTATAGCACAGATACGCAGTATTTT. The full variable domain, in which reference TRBV28 and TRBJ2-3 provide the parts outside the CDR3, is DVKVTQSSRYLVKRTGEKVFLECVQDMDHENMFWYRQDPGLGLRLIYFSYDVKMKEKGDIPEGYSVSREKKERFSLILESASTNQTSMYLCASSPDSGGYSTDTQYFGPGTRLTVL.

This clonotype was counted only a few times. This sequence joins TRBV28 and TRBJ2-7; D perhaps matches TRBD2 (5 bases). Germline V CDR1 and CDR2: MDHEN, SYDVKM. The V end was cut by 10 bases, the J end by 3 bases, with 16 bases between. The CDR3 extends over 13 amino acids. The CDR3: CAIQSGVIYEQYF. CDR3 in DNA: TGTGCCATCCAAAGCGGAGTTATCTACGAGCAGTACTTC.

The sample holds one count of this clonotype. J is TRBJ2-7 and V is TRBV18; 7 bases agree with TRBD1. V gave up 5 bases and J gave up 1 base; unmatched junction bases: 5. Per germline, CDR1 KGHSH and CDR2 LQKENI. The CDR3 runs 14 residues. CDR3 coding DNA: TGTGCCAGCTCAGGGACAGCGGCGTCCTACGAGCAGTACTTC. Protein: CASSGTAASYEQYF.

With respect to this clonotype: Relative to the germline gene, one junction end is altered; a read error may explain this. The V call is TRBV30, the J call TRBJ1-1; D unclear. In germline, CDR1 is GTSNPN, CDR2 SVGIG (reference sequence). The CDR3 has 12 amino acids. CDR3 bases: TGTGCCTGGAGTGCTGGGAACGCTGAAACTTTCTTT. This translates into CAWSAGNAETFF. The full variable domain, with the rest looked up from reference TRBV30 and TRBJ1-1, is SQTIHQWPATLVQPVGSPLSLECTVEGTSNPNLYWYRQAAGRGLQLLFYSVGIGQISSEVPQNLSASRPQDRQFILSSKKLLLSDSGFYLCAWSAGNAETFFGQGTRLTVV.

This chain joins TRBV7-9 and TRBJ2-1; 8 nucleotides align to TRBD1. With 4 bases clipped from V and 7 bases from J, the junction kept 6 bases outside the gene matches. The CDR3 is 14 amino acids. CDR1 is SEHNR, CDR2 FQNEAQ, per germline (reference sequence). The CDR3 region has the DNA TGTGCCAGCAGCTCTTCGACAGGGGCGAATGAGCAGTTCTTC. Amino acids: CASSSSTGANEQFF. Variable domain in full (rest from reference TRBV7-9 and TRBJ2-1): DTGVSQNPRHKITKRGQNVTFRCDPISEHNRLYWYRQTLGQGPEFLTYFQNEAQLEKSRLLSDRFSAERPKGSFSTLEIQRTEQGDSAMYLCASSSSTGANEQFFGPGTRLTVL.

CDR3 bases: TGTGCCAGCAGTCCCGGGGGGGCGATGGGGGAGACCCAGTACTTC. Its protein product is CASSPGGAMGETQYF. The chain combines TRBV6-6 with TRBJ2-5; 8 bases are shared with TRBD2. The CDR3 covers 15 residues. The V segment lost 5 bases and the J segment 5 bases; nucleotides outside the gene matches: 10. Germline CDR1 reads MNHNY; CDR2 reads SVGAGI (reference sequence).

This clonotype showed up just a few times. The chain joins TRBV19 to TRBJ2-7; 14 bases fit TRBD2. Gene TRBJ2-1 matches the end of the DNA better, so the J call may be wrong. The V gene's germline CDR1 is LNHDA and CDR2 SQIVND (reference sequence). The CDR3 loop spans 19 amino acids. This CDR3 reads CASTLYPPRTSGGNNEQFF. The DNA of the CDR3 is TGTGCCAGTACCCTCTATCCTCCTCGGACTAGCGGGGGGAACAATGAGCAGTTCTTC.

The chain carries TRBV7-3 and TRBJ2-1; D might be TRBD2 (6 bases). CDR1 and CDR2 from the germline V gene are SGHTA and FQGTGA. V was clipped by 4 bases and J by 5 bases, with 24 bases between them. The CDR3 runs 18 residues. The CDR3 DNA reads TGTGCCAGCAGCTCCGGCCCCCAGCGGGTTAGGAATGACAATGAGCAGTTCTTC. It specifies CASSSGPQRVRNDNEQFF.

This chain uses TRBV7-2 with TRBJ2-5; TRBD2 matches 9 bases. The CDR3 has 16 residues. V trimming: 0 bases; J trimming: 5 bases; junction bases outside the gene matches: 7. CDR1 and CDR2 (germline): SGHTA, FQGNSA. The DNA of the CDR3 is TGTGCCAGCAGCTTAGCGGCGGGAGGGGGGCGTGAGACCCAGTACTTC. Translating gives CASSLAAGGGRETQYF.

This clonotype was observed once. This chain connects TRBV7-2 to TRBJ1-2; D not resolved. With 5 bases removed from V and 8 bases from J, the gap between germline ends came to 18 bases. Germline loops: CDR1 SGHTA, CDR2 FQGNSA. This CDR3 has 14 amino acids. DNA of the CDR3: TGTGCCAGCAGCCTTTTGCGGGCGGGCGAGGGCTACACCTTC. It translates to CASSLLRAGEGYTF.

J is TRBJ2-1 and V is TRBV24-1, with TRBD1 as a possible D gene (5 bases). The length of the CDR3 is 17 residues. V gave up 7 bases and J gave up 7 bases, with 25 bases separating them. The germline V gene has CDR1 KGHDR and CDR2 SFDVKD. The CDR3 nucleotides read TGTGCCACCAGGCTGCGGAACCGACAGATTCCTACAAATGAGCAGTTCTTC. This codes for CATRLRNRQIPTNEQFF.